A single sample gave rise to the 9 T cell receptor beta chains below, sequenced in a study of OX40 agonist ivuxolimab in advanced cancers. The library was built by means of the immunoSEQ multiplex PCR assay. TCRdb holds this immuneACCESS table with in-frame rearrangements only. Some clones are missing; in checked studies, unresolved V genes explain under half, and the rest has no known cause. The sample records about 80,000 clones, 85% to 90% of which are singletons. Around 2% of the sample comes from the top ten. Here the sequenced sample was CD4+ or CD8+ T cells sorted from blood, taken in a trial of the OX40 agonist ivuxolimab. The receptors stem from an adult with an advanced solid tumor such as melanoma, head and neck, liver or kidney cancer.

This chain joins TRBV21-1 and TRBJ1-2; TRBD1, as called in the table, went unchecked against the DNA. TRBV21-1 counts as a pseudogene. The CDR3 spans 15 residues. The DNA of the CDR3 is TGTGCCAGCAGCACCCGGACAGGGGCTAGCTATGGCTACACCTTC. Encoded protein: CASSTRTGASYGYTF.

J is TRBJ2-7 and V is TRBV5-1; TRBD1 matches 9 bases. J gave up 3 bases and V 2 bases, and 3 bases lay outside the gene matches. CDR3 length equals 14 residues. In germline, CDR1 is SGHRS, CDR2 YFSETQ. CDR3 residues: CASSFKGQGYEQYF. Written as DNA, the CDR3 is TGCGCCAGCAGCTTCAAGGGACAGGGCTACGAGCAGTACTTC.

The chain recombines TRBV7-3 with TRBJ2-3; 10 bases are a match to TRBD2. CDR1 SGHTA and CDR2 FQGTGA come from the germline V gene. V gave up 2 bases and J gave up 6 bases; unmatched junction bases: 5. The CDR3 sequence is 15 residues long. This chain's CDR3 is CASSLSSGSWDTQYF. DNA for the CDR3: TGTGCCAGCAGCTTATCTAGCGGGAGTTGGGATACGCAGTATTTT.

V is TRBV6-5 and J is TRBJ1-1; no clear D. The CDR3 loop spans 14 amino acids. V lost 4 bases, J lost 7 bases, and 16 bases lay in between. The germline V gene has CDR1 MNHEY and CDR2 SVGAGI. The DNA for the CDR3 is TGTGCCAGCAGTTCTCCAGGAACCGAACTTGAAGCTTTCTTT. Translated: CASSSPGTELEAFF.

The chain uses TRBV5-6 and TRBJ2-6, with D unresolved. The CDR3 is 14 residues long. In germline, CDR1 is SGHDT, CDR2 YYEEEE. The V gene lost 5 bases and the J gene lost 1 base, with 7 bases spanning the gap. The chain's CDR3 is CASSSVSGANVLTF. DNA for the CDR3: TGTGCCAGCAGTTCGGTTTCTGGGGCCAACGTCCTGACTTTC.

V is TRBV5-4 and J is TRBJ2-1; the match to TRBD2 covers 15 bases. This CDR3 has 15 amino acids. Germline CDR1 SGHNT, CDR2 YYREEE (reference sequence). Trimming at V came to 4 bases and at J to 4 bases, leaving 0 bases not matched to a gene. The CDR3 loop reads CASSGTSGGYNEQFF. The CDR3 DNA reads TGTGCCAGCAGCGGGACTAGCGGGGGGTACAATGAGCAGTTCTTC.

This chain uses TRBV7-6 with TRBJ2-7, with D perhaps TRBD1 or TRBD2 (6 bases each). V shed 3 bases and J shed 7 bases, with 19 bases lying between them. This CDR3 has 15 residues. The V gene's germline CDR1 is SGHVS and CDR2 FNYEAQ. CDR3 loop: CASSFWRGAISEQYF. CDR3 in DNA: TGTGCCAGCAGCTTTTGGAGGGGGGCAATAAGTGAGCAGTACTTC. Supplemented by reference TRBV7-6 and TRBJ2-7, the full variable domain reads GAGVSQSPRYKVTKRGQDVALRCDPISGHVSLYWYRQALGQGPEFLTYFNYEAQQDKSGLPNDRFSAERPEGSISTLTIQRTEQRDSAMYRCASSFWRGAISEQYFGPGTRLTVT.

The chain employs TRBV18 and TRBJ2-5; 8 nucleotides agree with TRBD2. The CDR3 spans 14 residues. V was clipped by 3 bases and J by 3 bases; unmatched bases: 3. The germline V gene encodes CDR1 KGHSH and CDR2 LQKENI. The CDR3 nucleotides are TGTGCCAGCTCACCGCAACTAGCGGAAGAGACCCAGTACTTC. It yields the protein CASSPQLAEETQYF.

J is TRBJ1-6 and V is TRBV4-3, with TRBD1 matching over 9 bases. J was trimmed by 9 bases and V by 2 bases; bases with no gene match: 2. The CDR3 sequence is 14 residues long. Germline assignment: CDR1 LGHNA and CDR2 YSLEER. The CDR3 nucleotides read TGCGCCAGCAGCCAACTACAGGGGGCTTCACCCCTCCACTTT. Translated: CASSQLQGASPLHF.